The T cell receptor (beta chain) described here comes from a study of blood T cell repertoires in COVID-19. Study details: T cells, B-cell-depleted T cells, or PBMCs supplied cDNA or gDNA.

The V end was cut by 4 bases, the J end by 4 bases, with 17 bases between. Germline V CDR1 and CDR2: SGDLS, YYNGEE. The CDR3 runs to 15 residues. Authors' processing steps: Nucleated cell counts were estimated from reference gene primer amplification. Here immunoSEQ multiplex PCR was the method, and the copy in TCRdb shows in-frame clones only, minus some. That table supplies the V and J calls and clone size; D and trimming were determined from the DNA. The sample contains 200,000 to 250,000 clones, more than 80% of which appear only once. This sequence joins TRBV9 and TRBJ1-2; a weak D match, TRBD1 (5 bases). The sequencing sample was made of peripheral blood. The source is a man aged 25-45 years with COVID-19, enrolled during active disease. The CDR3 region has the DNA TGTGCCAGCAGCCCCCACCCGACAGTCTCCTATGGCTACACCTTC. This codes for CASSPHPTVSYGYTF.